This TCR beta chain stems from a study of T cell responses to AZD1222 COVID-19 vaccine. Notes on this clone: Its matching antigen is unknown.

Findings of the study overall: The repertoires were collected only after the peak T cell response. Distributed over spike, vaccine-associated CD4 TCRs predominated at 160-218 and 743-854.

Germline CDR1 SGDLS, CDR2 YYNGEE. CDR3 size: 13 residues. V lost 6 bases and J lost 7; bases outside the gene matches: 5. Sequencing used immunoSEQ multiplex PCR; TCRdb keeps in-frame clones, though not all of them. The sample shows roughly 100,000 clones, approximately 88% of them seen only once. Sequenced here: peripheral blood, sampled on day 0 of AZD1222 vaccination. The TCR was taken from an adult in good health. The V and J genes are TRBV9 and TRBJ1-3; 9 bases fit TRBD1. The CDR3 spells CASTGDRENTIYF. The CDR3 nucleotides are TGTGCCAGCACCGGGGACAGGGAGAACACCATATATTTT.